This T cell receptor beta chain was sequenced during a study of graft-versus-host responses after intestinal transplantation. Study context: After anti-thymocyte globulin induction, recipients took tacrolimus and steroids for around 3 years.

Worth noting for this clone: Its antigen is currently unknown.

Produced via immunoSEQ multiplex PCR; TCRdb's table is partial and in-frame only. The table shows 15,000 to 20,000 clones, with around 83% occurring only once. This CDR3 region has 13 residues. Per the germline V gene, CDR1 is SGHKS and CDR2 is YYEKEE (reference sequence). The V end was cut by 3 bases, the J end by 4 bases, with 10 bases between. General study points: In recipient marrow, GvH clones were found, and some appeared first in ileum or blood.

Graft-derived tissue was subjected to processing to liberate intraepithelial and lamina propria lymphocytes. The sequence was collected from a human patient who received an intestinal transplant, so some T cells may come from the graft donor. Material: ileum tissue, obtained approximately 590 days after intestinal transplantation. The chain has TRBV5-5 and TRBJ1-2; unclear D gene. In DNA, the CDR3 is TGTGCCAGCAGCTCGACGGTCCTCTATGGCTACACCTTC. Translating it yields CASSSTVLYGYTF.